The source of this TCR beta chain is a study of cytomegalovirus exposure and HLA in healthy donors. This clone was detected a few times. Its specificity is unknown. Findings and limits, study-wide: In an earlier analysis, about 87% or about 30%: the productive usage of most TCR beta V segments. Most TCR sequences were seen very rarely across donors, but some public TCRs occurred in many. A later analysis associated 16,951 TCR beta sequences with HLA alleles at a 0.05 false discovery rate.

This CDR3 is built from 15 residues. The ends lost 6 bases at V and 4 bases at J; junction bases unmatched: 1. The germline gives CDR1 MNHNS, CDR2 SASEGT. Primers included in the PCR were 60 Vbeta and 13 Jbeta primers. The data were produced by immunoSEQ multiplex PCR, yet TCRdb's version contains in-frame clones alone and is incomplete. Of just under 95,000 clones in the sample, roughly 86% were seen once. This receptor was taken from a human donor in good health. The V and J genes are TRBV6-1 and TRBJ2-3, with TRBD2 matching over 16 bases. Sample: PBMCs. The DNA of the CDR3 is TGTGCCAGCAGGGGACTAGCGGGAGGGCCAGATACGCAGTATTTT. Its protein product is CASRGLAGGPDTQYF.